The 32 T cell receptor beta chains below all came from one sample that was sequenced in a study of cytomegalovirus exposure and HLA in healthy donors. Amplification used 60 Vbeta primers and 13 Jbeta primers. TCRdb keeps only in-frame clones here, not all; method: immunoSEQ multiplex PCR. The sample includes roughly 190,000 clones, more than 65% of them seen just once. Sequenced sample: PBMCs. The receptors come from a man aged 50 to 60 in good health and CMV-seronegative.

The rearrangement joins TRBV25-1 to TRBJ1-4, with a weak D call TRBD1 (5 bases). The CDR3 runs to 15 residues. V shed 3 bases and J shed 8 bases, with 16 bases lying between them. Germline V lookup: CDR1 MGHDK, CDR2 SYGVNS. CDR3 nucleotide sequence: TGTGCCAGCAGTGACAGGGTTCGGGTCGGCGAAAAACTGTTTTTT. Protein product: CASSDRVRVGEKLFF.

The CDR3 reads CASSRTDSNTEAFF. CDR3 DNA sequence: TGTGCCAGCAGCCGGACAGACAGTAACACTGAAGCTTTCTTT. This chain connects TRBV27 to TRBJ1-1; D perhaps matches TRBD1 (6 bases). Germline lookup yields CDR1 MNHEY and CDR2 SMNVEV (reference sequence). This CDR3 region has 14 residues. V shed 6 bases and J shed 2 bases, with 13 bases lying between them.

The chain has TRBV9 and TRBJ2-7; 7 bases agree with TRBD1. Germline V gene lookup returns CDR1 SGDLS and CDR2 YYNGEE. The ends lost 3 bases at V and 3 bases at J; junction bases unmatched: 6. The CDR3 loop spans 14 amino acids. This chain's CDR3 is CASSEGDRYYEQYF. In DNA form, the CDR3 reads TGTGCCAGCAGCGAGGGGGACAGATACTACGAGCAGTACTTC.

V is TRBV7-2 and J is TRBJ2-5; a possible D gene is TRBD1 (6 bases). CDR1 SGHTA and CDR2 FQGNSA come from the germline V gene. CDR3 length: 14 residues. Between the trimmed V and J ends, which lost 7 bases and 5 bases, there was a span of 17 bases. CDR3 coding DNA: TGTGCCAGCAACATACAGGGTGTGGAGGAGACCCAGTACTTC. This translates into CASNIQGVEETQYF.

This clone was recorded only once. Germline is not matched at one junction end, which may reflect a read error. CDR3 DNA: TGTGCCAGTGCGGCGGGGTCAGAATGGAAGATGGCCCACTTC. Its translation: CASAAGSEWKMAHF. The chain joins TRBV6-5 to TRBJ1-2; D uncertain. The germline gives CDR1 MNHEY, CDR2 SVGAGI. This CDR3 spans 14 amino acids.

The V and J genes are TRBV30 and TRBJ1-4; no clear D. The CDR3 sequence is 13 residues long. Trimming shortened V by 3 bases and J by 8 bases, and 13 bases separated the two germline ends. The V gene's germline CDR1 is GTSNPN and CDR2 SVGIG (reference sequence). The CDR3 loop reads CAWRSTGAEKLFF. The DNA for the CDR3 is TGTGCCTGGAGATCTACGGGTGCGGAAAAACTGTTTTTT.

V usage is TRBV30 and J usage is TRBJ2-1; TRBD1 is a possible D gene (7 bases). The CDR3 loop spans 14 amino acids. V lost 6 bases to trimming and J lost 3 bases, with 15 bases between them. From germline, CDR1 is GTSNPN and CDR2 SVGIG (reference sequence). This chain's CDR3 is CACLARGDYNEQFF. CDR3 DNA: TGTGCCTGTTTGGCCAGGGGGGACTACAATGAGCAGTTCTTC.

J is TRBJ1-1 and V is TRBV4-3; D is unresolved. The germline V gene encodes CDR1 LGHNA and CDR2 YSLEER. This CDR3 contains 14 residues. V lost 0 bases and J 7 bases, leaving 12 bases between the germline ends. For the CDR3, the DNA is TGCGCCAGCAGCCAAGATGGAGCGAACGGTGAAGCTTTCTTT. Translating gives CASSQDGANGEAFF.

The rearrangement links TRBV9 to TRBJ1-6; 9 bases line up with TRBD1. J gave up 9 bases and V 4 bases, and 5 bases lay outside the gene matches. The CDR3 is made up of 14 amino acids. Germline V CDR1 and CDR2: SGDLS, YYNGEE. The CDR3 nucleotides are TGTGCCAGCAGCCTACAGGGGGCCCCTTCACCCCTCCACTTT. It encodes CASSLQGAPSPLHF.

This chain uses TRBV6-1 with TRBJ2-7, with D possibly TRBD1 on 6 matching bases. CDR1 is MNHNS and CDR2 is SASEGT in the germline V gene. This CDR3 is 14 amino acids long. Trimming removed 3 bases at V and 5 bases at J, with 14 bases between. CDR3 sequence (DNA): TGTGCCAGCAGTGATGGGCAGGGGCGGGACGAGCAGTACTTC. Translating it yields CASSDGQGRDEQYF.

The chain joins TRBV7-9 to TRBJ2-3, with D perhaps TRBD2 (5 bases). Germline V lookup: CDR1 SEHNR, CDR2 FQNEAQ (reference sequence). CDR3 length: 14 amino acids. The V end was cut by 5 bases, the J end by 1 base, with 10 bases between. The CDR3, as DNA: TGTGCCAGCAGCCTAGAGAGGGGCACAGATACGCAGTATTTT. Protein product: CASSLERGTDTQYF.

A single count supports this clone. The chain's CDR3 is CATRQGYEQYF. CDR3 coding DNA: TGTGCCACCCGACAGGGCTACGAGCAGTACTTC. This chain joins TRBV11-2 and TRBJ2-7, with 7 nucleotides matching TRBD1. Germline V CDR1 and CDR2: SGHAT, FQNNGV. J gave up 3 bases and V 10 bases, and 3 bases lay outside the gene matches. The CDR3 contains 11 residues.

V gene TRBV9 combines with J gene TRBJ2-1, with a possible D match to TRBD1 (5 bases). The germline V and J ends were trimmed by 0 bases and 9 bases, with 10 bases remaining between them. From germline, CDR1 is SGDLS and CDR2 YYNGEE. This CDR3 comprises 13 residues. Here the CDR3 reads CASSVEGFGEQFF. Written as DNA, the CDR3 is TGTGCCAGCAGCGTAGAGGGGTTTGGTGAGCAGTTCTTC.

This clone has just one count. This chain joins TRBV7-8 and TRBJ2-7; the D gene is possibly TRBD1 (6 bases). The CDR3 extends over 17 amino acids. V was pared by 1 base and J by 2 bases, with 18 bases between. Germline loops: CDR1 SGHVS, CDR2 FQNEAQ. The CDR3 nucleotides read TGTGCCAGCAGCTTAGAACGGAACCGGGACAAACCCTACGAGCAGTACTTC. Translation gives CASSLERNRDKPYEQYF.

This chain uses TRBV6-1 with TRBJ2-7, with 7 bases aligning to TRBD1. The CDR3 runs 16 residues. The germline V gene has CDR1 MNHNS and CDR2 SASEGT. The V gene end was trimmed by 4 bases and the J gene end by 4 bases; junction bases not matched to a gene: 13. Written as DNA, the CDR3 is TGTGCCAGCAGTGGAAGCAGACAGGGCTGGGGGTACGAGCAGTACTTC. Its translation is CASSGSRQGWGYEQYF.

This chain connects TRBV12-5 to TRBJ2-5; D perhaps matches TRBD1 (6 bases). Trimming took 1 base from V and 1 from J, leaving 10 bases between them. The CDR3 contains 15 residues. Germline V CDR1 and CDR2: LGHNT, FRNRAP. In nucleotides, the CDR3 is TGTGCTAGTGGTTTGGGACGACAGGTCCAAGAGACCCAGTACTTC. Amino acid sequence: CASGLGRQVQETQYF.

The chain uses TRBV18 and TRBJ2-7, with D possibly being TRBD1 (6 bases). V lost 3 bases to trimming and J lost 6 bases, with 21 bases between them. Per the germline V gene, CDR1 is KGHSH and CDR2 is LQKENI. The CDR3 runs 16 residues. CDR3 DNA sequence: TGTGCCAGCTCACCTACAACACAGGGACCTCTCGGCGAGCAGTACTTC. It is translated as CASSPTTQGPLGEQYF.

The chain couples TRBV14 to TRBJ2-7; 11 positions agree with TRBD2. Looked up from germline, CDR1 is SGHDN and CDR2 is FVKESK. The CDR3 runs 16 residues. With 3 bases clipped from V and 1 base from J, the junction kept 5 bases outside the gene matches. CDR3 DNA: TGTGCCAGCAGCCACAATGGACTAGCGGGTTCCTACGAGCAGTACTTC. This sequence encodes CASSHNGLAGSYEQYF.

This chain links TRBV29-1 with TRBJ2-3; possibly TRBD2 for D (5 bases). The germline V and J ends were trimmed by 4 bases and 0 bases, with 5 bases remaining between them. Germline CDR1 reads SQVTM; CDR2 reads ANQGSEA. The CDR3 totals 12 residues. DNA for the CDR3: TGCAGCGTTGGGACTAGCACAGATACGCAGTATTTT. Its translation is CSVGTSTDTQYF.

V is TRBV19 and J is TRBJ1-1, with D unclear. The V end was cut by 4 bases, the J end by 10 bases, with 16 bases between. The CDR3 spans 13 residues. Germline V lookup: CDR1 LNHDA, CDR2 SQIVND (reference sequence). CDR3 DNA: TGTGCCAGTAGTACCGATCAGAAAGCGGGAGCTTTCTTT. This translates into CASSTDQKAGAFF.

J is TRBJ1-2 and V is TRBV25-1; 9 bases map to TRBD1. The CDR3 has 14 residues. Germline V gene lookup returns CDR1 MGHDK and CDR2 SYGVNS. The junction had 3 bases not matched to a gene; V was cut back by 3 bases and J by 4 bases. In DNA form, the CDR3 reads TGTGCCAGCAGTGAGTGGGGACAGGGCTATGGCTACACCTTC. Translation gives CASSEWGQGYGYTF.

The chain links TRBV7-9 to TRBJ1-4; tentative D call: TRBD1 (5 bases). The CDR3 runs to 15 residues. Per germline, CDR1 SEHNR and CDR2 FQNEAQ (reference sequence). V gave up 5 bases and J gave up 8 bases, with 18 bases separating them. In DNA form, the CDR3 reads TGTGCCAGCAGCGTGGGGGGGAGAATCGGCGAAAAACTGTTTTTT. Protein: CASSVGGRIGEKLFF.

The chain employs TRBV10-3 and TRBJ2-7; 9 nucleotides line up with TRBD1. V lost 10 bases and J lost 3; bases outside the gene matches: 10. CDR1 is ENHRY, CDR2 SYGVKD, per germline. This CDR3 has 14 residues. CDR3 loop: CATSPGQGIYEQYF. The CDR3 DNA reads as TGTGCCACCTCCCCGGGACAGGGTATCTACGAGCAGTACTTC.

The chain combines TRBV27 with TRBJ1-5, with 7 bases that match TRBD1. Trimming cost V 4 bases and J 2 bases; bases outside gene matches: 11. The CDR3 covers 17 residues. Germline V gene sequence: CDR1 MNHEY, CDR2 SMNVEV (reference sequence). This chain's CDR3 is CASSYQFRGTGNQPQHF. The DNA for the CDR3 is TGTGCCAGCAGTTATCAGTTCAGGGGGACAGGCAATCAGCCCCAGCATTTT.

The chain employs TRBV18 and TRBJ2-7, with TRBD1 matching 7 bases. Trimming at V came to 2 bases and at J to 4 bases, leaving 8 bases not matched to a gene. Germline loops: CDR1 KGHSH, CDR2 LQKENI. CDR3 length: 15 residues. CDR3 DNA sequence: TGTGCCAGCTCACCAGCCACAGGGGTTGAATACGAGCAGTACTTC. It encodes CASSPATGVEYEQYF.

This chain connects TRBV5-6 to TRBJ1-5, with D uncertain. V shed 1 base and J shed 3 bases, with 5 bases lying between them. Germline values: CDR1 SGHDT, CDR2 YYEEEE. The CDR3 is 13 amino acids. The CDR3 DNA is TGTGCCAGCAGCTTGACTGCCAATCAGCCCCAGCATTTT. Amino acids: CASSLTANQPQHF.

The V call is TRBV4-2, the J call TRBJ2-3; TRBD2 might be the D (6 bases). CDR3 length equals 16 residues. Germline CDR1 reads LGHNA; CDR2 reads YNFKEQ. Trimming removed 1 base at V and 6 bases at J, with 17 bases between. CDR3 coding DNA: TGTGCCAGCAGCCAAGTCGGGAGCCTAAGGACGGATACGCAGTATTTT. This gives the protein CASSQVGSLRTDTQYF.

V gene TRBV21-1 combines with J gene TRBJ1-4; the table calls TRBD1, which could not be checked here. TRBV21-1 is designated a pseudogene. The CDR3 is 19 amino acids. CDR3 sequence reads: CASSLHWPRTGAVGEKLFF. CDR3 DNA: TGTGCCAGCAGCCTACATTGGCCACGTACAGGGGCCGTAGGCGAAAAACTGTTTTTT.

This chain connects TRBV9 to TRBJ1-2; tentative D call: TRBD1 (6 bases). The V and J ends lost 2 bases and 8 bases respectively, with 16 bases between them. This CDR3 has 14 amino acids. Germline V gene lookup returns CDR1 SGDLS and CDR2 YYNGEE. The CDR3 reads CASSVAGGARGYTF. The CDR3 DNA follows: TGTGCCAGCAGCGTTGCCGGGGGGGCGCGCGGCTACACCTTC.

J is TRBJ2-1 and V is TRBV19; tentative D call: TRBD2 (5 bases). This CDR3 is 14 amino acids long. The germline V gene has CDR1 LNHDA and CDR2 SQIVND (reference sequence). Trimming took off 7 bases at V and 6 bases at J, with 16 bases between the two ends. CDR3 sequence reads: CASKRLANSNEQFF. The CDR3 nucleotides read TGTGCCAGTAAAAGGCTAGCAAATTCCAATGAGCAGTTCTTC.

The genes are TRBV27 and TRBJ2-7; 9 bases match TRBD1. From germline, CDR1 is MNHEY and CDR2 SMNVEV (reference sequence). The junction had 8 bases not matched to a gene; V was cut back by 7 bases and J by 4 bases. The CDR3 spans 14 residues. The CDR3 loop is CASTRGQGPYEQYF. CDR3 nucleotide sequence: TGTGCCAGCACAAGGGGACAGGGCCCGTACGAGCAGTACTTC.

The chain carries TRBV9 and TRBJ1-3; the match to TRBD1 covers 9 bases. Germline V gene lookup returns CDR1 SGDLS and CDR2 YYNGEE. Losses at the gene ends were 4 bases for V and 0 bases for J; bases not matched to a gene: 8. This CDR3 region has 17 residues. CDR3 sequence reads: CASSSHRGLYSGNTIYF. The CDR3 DNA reads as TGTGCCAGCAGCTCGCACAGGGGGCTGTACTCTGGAAACACCATATATTTT.